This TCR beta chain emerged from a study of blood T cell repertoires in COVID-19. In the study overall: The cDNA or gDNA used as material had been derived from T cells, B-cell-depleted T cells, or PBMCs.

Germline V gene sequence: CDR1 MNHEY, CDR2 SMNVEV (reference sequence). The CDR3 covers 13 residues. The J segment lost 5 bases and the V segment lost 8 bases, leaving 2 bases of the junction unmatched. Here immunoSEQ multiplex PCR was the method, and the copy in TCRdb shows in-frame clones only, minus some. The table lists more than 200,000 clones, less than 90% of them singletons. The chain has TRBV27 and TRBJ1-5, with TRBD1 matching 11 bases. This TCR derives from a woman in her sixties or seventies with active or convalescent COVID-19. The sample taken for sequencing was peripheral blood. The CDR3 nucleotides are TGTGCCAGCGGGACAGGGGGTTATCAGCCCCAGCATTTT. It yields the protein CASGTGGYQPQHF.